This T cell receptor beta chain derives from a study of blood T cells in healthy people across ages. This CDR3 comprises 14 residues. Germline CDR1 DFQATT, CDR2 SNEGSKA (reference sequence). The trim removed 3 bases at V and 2 bases at J, leaving 7 bases unmatched. It was with a sample-barcoded 5' primer and a J-beta primer mix that a second PCR of about 6 to 11 cycles was run. The authors tagged each cDNA molecule using a template-switch adaptor with 12 random nucleotides. From the 5' RACE reads, TCRdb called clonotypes with MiXCR, one entry per CDR3 protein. The sample records about 1.7 million distinct CDR3 sequences, roughly 30% being singletons. There are a few counts of this clonotype.

The TCR comes from a woman aged 25-40 years in good health. V and J are TRBV20-1 and TRBJ2-7; 7 nucleotides align to TRBD1. The source material was blood. CDR3 protein: CSASSPQGAYEQYF. For the CDR3, the DNA is TGCAGTGCTAGTTCCCCTCAGGGGGCCTACGAGCAGTACTTC.